This TCR beta chain was documented in a study of neurological immune-mediated disorders. Study results and limitations: The study phylogenetically grouped the repertoires of 18 of 34 multiple sclerosis patients into one related-CDR3 cluster, a possible signature.

This clonotype was observed at least ten times. Its antigen is currently unknown. The authors produced cDNA by 5'RACE using 10-nucleotide random UMIs. TCRdb analysed the 5' RACE reads with MiXCR anew, one entry per CDR3 protein. The sample records 85,000 to 100,000 distinct CDR3 sequences, about 3.8% being singletons. Between the trimmed V and J ends, which lost 5 bases and 3 bases, there was a span of 9 bases. CDR3 size: 13 residues. Germline CDR1 and CDR2: SEHNR and FQNEAQ (reference sequence). The sequencing sample was made of PBMCs. The clonotype originates from a woman aged 18-35 years with multiple sclerosis. The chain combines TRBV7-9 with TRBJ2-3, with unresolved D. Written as DNA, the CDR3 is TGTGCCAGCAGCCCCAGCCGGACAGATACGCAGTATTTT. It encodes CASSPSRTDTQYF.